This TCR beta chain came from a study of sequential checkpoint blockade in melanoma. Turning to the study itself: First-line arms were nivolumab then ipilimumab, or the reverse, randomized 1:1. Each arm's sequence ended with maintenance nivolumab.

Sample treatment: randomized to nivolumab then ipilimumab (arm A) or the reverse (arm B). From thawed PBMCs, live CD3+CD8+ cells negative for CD19 and CD56 were sorted. CDR1 and CDR2 from the germline V gene are SGHTA and FQGTGA. V shed 5 bases and J shed 0 bases, with 11 bases lying between them. This CDR3 has 14 residues. Measured with immunoSEQ multiplex PCR; TCRdb has only the in-frame clones, and not every one. The table includes a few thousand clones, 55% to 70% detected once. The origin of this receptor is a human donor with melanoma. This chain connects TRBV7-3 to TRBJ2-7; D is unclear. The sequencing here drew on CD8+ T cells sorted from blood (inferred from file names), taken from a patient given nivolumab and ipilimumab in sequence. The CDR3 DNA reads as TGTGCCAGCAGCCCCCTTCCGGGCTCCTACGAGCAGTACTTC. Encoded protein: CASSPLPGSYEQYF. The entire variable domain, with the rest obtained from reference TRBV7-3 and TRBJ2-7, is as follows: GAGVSQTPSNKVTEKGKYVELRCDPISGHTALYWYRQSLGQGPEFLIYFQGTGAADDSGLPNDRFFAVRPEGSVSTLKIQRTERGDSAVYLCASSPLPGSYEQYFGPGTRLTVT.